This entry lists 17 T cell receptor beta chains sequenced from one sample in a study of blood T cell repertoires in COVID-19. Produced via immunoSEQ multiplex PCR; TCRdb's table is partial and in-frame only. Of hundreds of thousands of clones listed, almost 85% are singletons. The specimen sequenced was peripheral blood. These receptors came from a woman of 80 years or more with acute or convalescent COVID-19.

The V call is TRBV6-4, the J call TRBJ2-3; 7 bases fit TRBD1. The CDR3 runs 13 residues. Trimming at V came to 5 bases and at J to 4 bases, leaving 3 bases not matched to a gene. Germline loops: CDR1 MRHNA, CDR2 SNTAGT. The CDR3 sequence is CASSPDRADTQYF. Here the CDR3 DNA reads TGTGCCAGCAGTCCAGACAGGGCAGATACGCAGTATTTT.

The CDR3 sequence is CASSLYREPYNEQFF. The CDR3 DNA follows: TGTGCCAGCAGCTTGTACAGGGAGCCCTACAATGAGCAGTTCTTC. The chain links TRBV5-4 to TRBJ2-1; weak D call: TRBD1 (6 bases). Germline assignment: CDR1 SGHNT and CDR2 YYREEE (reference sequence). The CDR3 has 15 amino acids. V was cut by 1 base and J by 2 bases, with 10 bases left in between.

V gene TRBV18 combines with J gene TRBJ1-3; 9 bases align to TRBD1. Losses at the gene ends were 6 bases for V and 1 base for J; bases not matched to a gene: 4. Germline V gene lookup returns CDR1 KGHSH and CDR2 LQKENI. The CDR3 is 15 residues long. The CDR3 DNA is TGTGCCAGCTCCCGCGGGACAGGGTCTGGAAACACCATATATTTT. Encoded protein: CASSRGTGSGNTIYF.

This chain joins TRBV6-1 and TRBJ1-4; TRBD1 might be the D (5 bases). Germline CDR1 is MNHNS and CDR2 is SASEGT. Between the trimmed V and J ends, which lost 4 bases and 0 bases, there was a span of 21 bases. This CDR3 is built from 19 residues. Here the CDR3 reads CASSAGGALYSTTNEKLFF. The CDR3 DNA sequence: TGTGCCAGCAGTGCGGGAGGGGCCCTCTATTCTACAACTAATGAAAAACTGTTTTTT.

The CDR3 sequence is CASSPVAGSTQETQYF. DNA for the CDR3: TGCGCCAGCAGCCCAGTAGCGGGGTCAACCCAAGAGACCCAGTACTTC. The chain recombines TRBV4-3 with TRBJ2-5, with 8 bases identical to TRBD2. V dropped 4 bases and J dropped 1; count of bases not matched to a gene: 8. This CDR3 is 16 amino acids long. Germline CDR1 and CDR2: LGHNA and YSLEER.

DNA of the CDR3: TGCGCCAGCAGCCCTCAGGTCCGCTCCTACAATGAGCAGTTCTTC. Protein: CASSPQVRSYNEQFF. This chain links TRBV4-3 with TRBJ2-1; D is ambiguous. The ends were cut back, 4 bases at V and 0 bases at J, with 10 bases in the middle. Looked up from germline, CDR1 is LGHNA and CDR2 is YSLEER. The CDR3 spans 15 residues.

In this sample, this clone turned up once. The rearrangement links TRBV5-1 to TRBJ1-5; tentatively, D is TRBD1 (6 bases). Germline lookup yields CDR1 SGHRS and CDR2 YFSETQ. CDR3 length: 13 amino acids. Trimming stripped 4 bases from V and 3 bases from J, with 8 bases between. CDR3 protein: CASSRDNNQPQHF. The CDR3 DNA is TGCGCCAGCAGCCGGGACAACAATCAGCCCCAGCATTTT. The full variable domain, in which reference TRBV5-1 and TRBJ1-5 provide the parts outside the CDR3, is KAGVTQTPRYLIKTRGQQVTLSCSPISGHRSVSWYQQTPGQGLQFLFEYFSETQRNKGNFPGRFSGRQFSNSRSEMNVSTLELGDSALYLCASSRDNNQPQHFGDGTRLSIL.

Written as DNA, the CDR3 is TGTGCCAGCAGTCCATTCACAGGGTTCATGAACACTGAAGCTTTCTTT. Its protein product is CASSPFTGFMNTEAFF. The chain is built from TRBV5-8 and TRBJ1-1, with D perhaps matching TRBD1 (6 bases). CDR1 and CDR2 (germline): SGHTS, YDEGEE. The CDR3 covers 16 residues. V shed 5 bases and J shed 0 bases, with 17 bases lying between them.

This clone has just one count. CDR3 sequence reads: CASSPFAPGTAYNEQFF. The CDR3 DNA reads TGCGCCAGCAGCCCATTCGCCCCCGGGACTGCCTACAATGAGCAGTTCTTC. V and J are TRBV5-1 and TRBJ2-1, with a weak D call TRBD2 (6 bases). Looked up from germline, CDR1 is SGHRS and CDR2 is YFSETQ. The length of the CDR3 is 17 residues. The V and J ends lost 4 bases and 2 bases respectively, with 19 bases between them. The variable domain in full, with the rest retrieved from reference TRBV5-1 and TRBJ2-1, is KAGVTQTPRYLIKTRGQQVTLSCSPISGHRSVSWYQQTPGQGLQFLFEYFSETQRNKGNFPGRFSGRQFSNSRSEMNVSTLELGDSALYLCASSPFAPGTAYNEQFFGPGTRLTVL.

The chain carries TRBV4-2 and TRBJ2-5; TRBD2 is a possible D gene (6 bases). Germline loops: CDR1 LGHNA, CDR2 YNFKEQ. The V and J ends lost 4 bases and 2 bases respectively, with 17 bases between them. This CDR3 is built from 16 residues. CDR3 sequence reads: CASSLAVFEEQETQYF. DNA for the CDR3: TGTGCCAGCAGCCTAGCGGTCTTCGAGGAGCAAGAGACCCAGTACTTC.

The chain links TRBV7-2 to TRBJ2-3; 8 nucleotides agree with TRBD2. Germline CDR1 SGHTA, CDR2 FQGNSA. CDR3 length: 15 residues. V lost 4 bases, J lost 1 base, and 4 bases stayed unmatched. The CDR3 spells CASSYGAGGTDTQYF. The CDR3 nucleotides are TGTGCCAGCAGCTATGGAGCGGGGGGCACAGATACGCAGTATTTT.

The V call is TRBV5-4, the J call TRBJ1-4; 7 bases are a match to TRBD1. CDR1 and CDR2 (germline): SGHNT, YYREEE (reference sequence). J was trimmed by 5 bases and V by 3 bases; bases with no gene match: 7. The CDR3 length is 15 residues. CDR3 sequence reads: CASSSKGAQNEKLFF. The CDR3 DNA sequence: TGTGCCAGCAGCTCTAAGGGGGCGCAAAATGAAAAACTGTTTTTT.

The chain recombines TRBV14 with TRBJ1-2, with a tentative D call TRBD1 (6 bases). There are 15 residues in the CDR3. CDR1 and CDR2 from the germline V gene are SGHDN and FVKESK. The V end lost 2 bases, the J end lost 3 bases, and 13 bases lay between the germline ends. Here the CDR3 reads CASSQIQGVDYGYTF. Here the CDR3 DNA reads TGTGCCAGCAGCCAAATACAGGGAGTCGACTATGGCTACACCTTC.

The rearrangement links TRBV29-1 to TRBJ2-5, with a possible D match to TRBD2 (7 bases). Germline values: CDR1 SQVTM, CDR2 ANQGSEA. The CDR3 consists of 14 residues. V was shortened by 3 bases and J by 1 base, with 12 bases between the two germline ends. The CDR3 region has the DNA TGCAGCGTTGAGGGGGGGGGCTTCCAAGAGACCCAGTACTTC. Amino acid sequence: CSVEGGGFQETQYF.

The V gene is TRBV28, the J gene TRBJ2-1; 10 bases align to TRBD1. Trimming took 6 bases from V and 3 from J; bases not matched to a gene: 8. Germline lookup yields CDR1 MDHEN and CDR2 SYDVKM. CDR3 length: 16 amino acids. The CDR3 sequence: CASSSTGQGGYNEQFF. The CDR3 coding sequence is TGTGCCAGCAGCTCTACCGGACAGGGGGGCTACAATGAGCAGTTCTTC. The complete variable domain, with remaining parts taken from reference TRBV28 and TRBJ2-1, reads DVKVTQSSRYLVKRTGEKVFLECVQDMDHENMFWYRQDPGLGLRLIYFSYDVKMKEKGDIPEGYSVSREKKERFSLILESASTNQTSMYLCASSSTGQGGYNEQFFGPGTRLTVL.

The chain joins TRBV2 to TRBJ2-3; 9 bases map to TRBD2. V shed 6 bases and J 0 bases; nucleotides not matched to a gene: 4. This CDR3 region has 15 residues. Germline CDR1 is SNHLY and CDR2 is FYNNEI. CDR3 in DNA: TGTGCCAGCAGATTTAGCGGGAGTAGCACAGATACGCAGTATTTT. Protein: CASRFSGSSTDTQYF.

The chain employs TRBV29-1 and TRBJ1-3; unclear D gene. Per the germline V gene, CDR1 is SQVTM and CDR2 is ANQGSEA. The CDR3 extends over 12 amino acids. Trimming took off 2 bases at V and 5 bases at J, with 7 bases between the two ends. The CDR3 reads CSVELVRNTIYF. The CDR3 DNA reads TGCAGCGTTGAATTAGTTCGAAACACCATATATTTT.